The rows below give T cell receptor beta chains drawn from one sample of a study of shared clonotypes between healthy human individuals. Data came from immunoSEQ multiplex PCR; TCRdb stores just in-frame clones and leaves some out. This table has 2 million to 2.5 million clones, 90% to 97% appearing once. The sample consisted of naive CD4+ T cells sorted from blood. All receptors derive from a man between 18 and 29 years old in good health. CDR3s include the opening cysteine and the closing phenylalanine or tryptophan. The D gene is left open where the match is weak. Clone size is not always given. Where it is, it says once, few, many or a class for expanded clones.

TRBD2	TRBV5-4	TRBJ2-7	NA	CASSFLGGSGISSEQYF	TGTGCCAGCAGCTTCCTAGGTGGTAGCGGGATAAGTAGCGAGCAGTACTTC
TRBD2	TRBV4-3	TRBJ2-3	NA	CASSQEEGGLFRTQYF	TGCGCCAGCAGCCAAGAAGAGGGAGGGCTTTTTCGTACGCAGTATTTT
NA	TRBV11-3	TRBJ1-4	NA	CASSLNGEEKLFF	TGTGCCAGCAGCCTTAACGGGGAAGAAAAACTGTTTTTT
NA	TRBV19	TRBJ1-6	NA	CASSTDRRGSSPLHF	TGTGCCAGTAGTACCGACAGGCGGGGGAGTTCACCCCTCCACTTT
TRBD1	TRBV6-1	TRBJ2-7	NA	CASSSRTGGHEQYF	TGTGCCAGCAGTTCCCGGACAGGGGGCCACGAGCAGTACTTC
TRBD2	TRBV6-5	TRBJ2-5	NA	CASSSAGGRKTQYF	TGTGCCAGCAGTTCGGCGGGGGGGCGGAAGACCCAGTACTTC
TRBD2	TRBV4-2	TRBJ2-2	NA	CASSSGLAGVTGELFF	TGTGCCAGCAGCTCCGGACTAGCGGGGGTCACCGGGGAGCTGTTTTTT
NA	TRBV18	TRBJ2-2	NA	CASSQLSGGNTGELFF	TGTGCCAGCTCACAACTTAGCGGAGGTAACACCGGGGAGCTGTTTTTT
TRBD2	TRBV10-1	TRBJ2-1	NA	CASSWGGNEQFF	TGCGCCAGCAGTTGGGGGGGTAATGAGCAGTTCTTC
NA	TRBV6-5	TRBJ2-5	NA	CASTKGETQYF	TGTGCCAGCACGAAGGGGGAGACCCAGTACTTC
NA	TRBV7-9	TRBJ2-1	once	CASSLSGRSSYNEQFF	TGTGCCAGCAGCTTATCGGGCCGGAGCTCCTACAATGAGCAGTTCTTC
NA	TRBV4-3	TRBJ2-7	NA	CASSQESVVSYEQYF	TGCGCCAGCAGCCAAGAATCCGTCGTCTCCTACGAGCAGTACTTC
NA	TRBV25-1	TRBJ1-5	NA	CASSEPEQVEDQPQHF	TGTGCCAGCAGTGAACCCGAACAGGTGGAGGATCAGCCCCAGCATTTT
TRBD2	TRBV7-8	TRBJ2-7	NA	CASSGGPSGYEQYF	TGTGCCAGCAGCGGGGGGCCTAGCGGGTACGAGCAGTACTTC
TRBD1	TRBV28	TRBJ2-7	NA	CASRMGGQGFPYEQYF	TGTGCCAGCAGGATGGGGGGACAGGGTTTCCCATACGAGCAGTACTTC
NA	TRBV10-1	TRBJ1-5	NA	CASKGHNGEDQPQHF	TGCGCCAGCAAGGGACACAATGGAGAAGATCAGCCCCAGCATTTT
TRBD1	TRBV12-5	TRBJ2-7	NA	CASGSGTGVLSYEQYF	TGTGCTAGTGGCTCCGGGACAGGGGTCCTATCCTACGAGCAGTACTTC
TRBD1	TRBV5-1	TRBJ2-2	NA	CASTGQGNTGELFF	TGCGCCAGCACGGGACAGGGGAACACCGGGGAGCTGTTTTTT
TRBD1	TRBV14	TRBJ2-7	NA	CASSQRDRAYEQYF	TGTGCCAGCAGCCAACGTGACAGGGCCTACGAGCAGTACTTC
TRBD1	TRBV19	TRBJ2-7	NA	CASRGRGPPYEQYF	TGTGCCAGTAGGGGCAGGGGGCCTCCCTACGAGCAGTACTTC
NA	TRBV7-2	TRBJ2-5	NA	CAATRGSLGETQYF	TGTGCCGCGACTCGTGGGTCCTTAGGAGAGACCCAGTACTTC
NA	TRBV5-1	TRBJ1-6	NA	CASSLAVNSYNSPLHF	TGCGCCAGCAGCTTGGCGGTGAACTCCTATAATTCACCCCTCCACTTT
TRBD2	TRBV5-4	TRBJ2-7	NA	CASSSDFAGASEQYF	TGTGCCAGCAGCTCCGACTTTGCGGGAGCCTCCGAGCAGTACTTC
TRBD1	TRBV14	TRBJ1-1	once	CASSLIRGTRAFF	TGTGCCAGCAGCTTGATCAGGGGGACAAGAGCTTTCTTT
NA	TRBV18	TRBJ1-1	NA	CASSPNQGTNTEAFF	TGTGCCAGCTCACCTAACCAGGGGACGAACACTGAAGCTTTCTTT
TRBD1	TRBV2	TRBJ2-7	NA	CASSATGGPYEQYF	TGTGCCAGCAGTGCCACAGGGGGGCCCTACGAGCAGTACTTC
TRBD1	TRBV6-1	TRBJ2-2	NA	CASSAGQTGTGELFF	TGTGCCAGCAGTGCGGGACAGACGGGCACCGGGGAGCTGTTTTTT
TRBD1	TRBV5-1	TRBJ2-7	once	CASSSPGQGTYEQYF	TGCGCCAGCAGCTCGCCGGGACAGGGGACCTACGAGCAGTACTTC